Listed here are 15 T cell receptor beta chains from one sample, sequenced in a study of blood T cells in healthy people across ages. The use of a sample-barcoded 5' primer and a J-beta primer mix characterized a second PCR of roughly 6 to 11 cycles. Via MiXCR, TCRdb re-called the 5' RACE reads, giving one row per CDR3 protein. The sample contains under 1,000,000 distinct CDR3 sequences, 35% to 40% of which appear only once. Material for sequencing was blood. The receptors derive from a man aged 18 to 30 in good health.

About this clonotype itself: A read error is possible here, since a much larger clone lies one base away. The V call is TRBV6-1, the J call TRBJ1-2, with 8 bases matching TRBD1. Germline V gives CDR1 MNHNS, CDR2 SASEGT. This CDR3 contains 17 residues. V gave up 5 bases and J gave up 4 bases; unmatched junction bases: 15. CDR3 sequence reads: CASSTQKGRGPIYGYTF. The CDR3 DNA reads as TGTGCCAGCAGTACCCAAAAAGGCAGGGGGCCGATCTATGGCTACACCTTC.

This chain links TRBV25-1 with TRBJ2-5; maybe TRBD1 (6 bases). Trimming left V 3 bases short and J 5 bases short, with 16 bases between. Germline assignment: CDR1 MGHDK and CDR2 SYGVNS. The CDR3 contains 15 residues. The CDR3: CASSDLTGWDETQYF. The CDR3, as DNA: TGTGCCAGCAGTGACTTGACAGGATGGGATGAGACCCAGTACTTC. Drawing the rest from reference TRBV25-1 and TRBJ2-5, the complete variable domain is EADIYQTPRYLVIGTGKKITLECSQTMGHDKMYWYQQDPGMELHLIHYSYGVNSTEKGDLSSESTVSRIRTEHFPLTLESARPSHTSQYLCASSDLTGWDETQYFGPGTRLLVL.

This clonotype occurred many times. The chain links TRBV11-2 to TRBJ2-3, with unresolved D. The V gene lost 3 bases and the J gene lost 1 base, with 11 bases spanning the gap. This CDR3 comprises 15 residues. Per the germline V gene, CDR1 is SGHAT and CDR2 is FQNNGV. For the CDR3, the DNA is TGTGCCAGCAGCTTGGGTGGGCTCCGCACAGATACGCAGTATTTT. This encodes CASSLGGLRTDTQYF.

This clonotype was found a few times. The genes are TRBV20-1 and TRBJ2-7, with 13 positions matching TRBD2. CDR3 size: 17 residues. Germline assignment: CDR1 DFQATT and CDR2 SNEGSKA (reference sequence). Germline trimming cut 6 bases from V and 7 bases from J; bases unmatched to any gene: 18. The CDR3 sequence: CSANSGGLAGPYNEQYF. The CDR3 bases are TGCAGTGCCAACTCCGGGGGACTAGCGGGGCCTTACAATGAGCAGTACTTC.

This clonotype was seen repeatedly, ten times or more. The chain uses TRBV9 and TRBJ2-1, with 9 bases matching TRBD2. After removal of 4 bases from V and 5 bases from J, the junction contained 7 bases not matched to a gene. The CDR3 is 15 residues long. Germline-derived CDR1 and CDR2 are SGDLS and YYNGEE. The CDR3 is CASSPTLAGDNEQFF. CDR3 nucleotides: TGTGCCAGCAGCCCAACTTTAGCGGGGGACAATGAGCAGTTCTTC.

This clonotype has a count of ten or more. The rearrangement uses TRBV6-1 and TRBJ2-5; tentative D call: TRBD2 (7 bases). The ends were cut back, 7 bases at V and 11 bases at J, with 23 bases in the middle. CDR3 length: 14 amino acids. From germline, CDR1 is MNHNS and CDR2 SASEGT. The CDR3: CASKPLAGAHEQYF. CDR3 DNA sequence: TGTGCCAGCAAGCCCCTTGCGGGGGCCCATGAGCAGTACTTC.

The CDR3: CASSPVQGRNSPLHF. CDR3 nucleotide sequence: TGCGCCAGCAGCCCGGTACAGGGACGGAATTCACCCCTCCACTTT. This chain links TRBV5-1 with TRBJ1-6, with a possible D match to TRBD1 (6 bases). The V and J ends lost 4 bases and 7 bases respectively, with 15 bases between them. The germline V gene encodes CDR1 SGHRS and CDR2 YFSETQ. The CDR3 length is 15 residues.

The chain has TRBV3-1 and TRBJ2-7; 8 bases map to TRBD1. The CDR3 has 14 residues. The V gene's germline CDR1 is LGHDT and CDR2 YNNKEL (reference sequence). Losses at the gene ends were 5 bases for V and 7 bases for J; bases not matched to a gene: 10. CDR3 protein: CASSGTGIYNEQYF. CDR3 nucleotides: TGTGCCAGCAGCGGGACAGGAATATACAATGAGCAGTACTTC.

V is TRBV4-1 and J is TRBJ1-5; D is unclear. The CDR3 covers 14 residues. Germline CDR1 MGHRA, CDR2 YSYEKL. V lost 1 base to trimming and J lost 4 bases, with 8 bases between them. The CDR3 region has the DNA TGCGCCAGCAGCCAAGTGAGGGTAAATCAGCCCCAGCATTTT. This encodes CASSQVRVNQPQHF.

The gene calls are TRBV10-3 and TRBJ1-1; the D gene is possibly TRBD1 (6 bases). V lost 6 bases and J 0 bases, leaving 11 bases between the germline ends. CDR1 and CDR2 from the germline V gene are ENHRY and SYGVKD. CDR3 length: 14 residues. The CDR3 region has the DNA TGTGCCATCAGCCCGGGACAACTGAACACTGAAGCTTTCTTT. Residues: CAISPGQLNTEAFF.

With respect to this clonotype: One end of the junction does not line up with germline, which may come from a read error. The chain joins TRBV12-3 or TRBV12-4 to TRBJ2-3; the D gene is possibly TRBD1 (6 bases). The CDR3 loop spans 15 amino acids. The CDR3 region has the DNA TGTGCCAGCACCCACGCCCAGGGGAGAACAGATACGGAGTATTTT. This gives the protein CASTHAQGRTDTEYF.

This clonotype was recorded many times. V and J are TRBV20-1 and TRBJ2-3; D is perhaps TRBD1 or TRBD2 (6 bases each). With 4 bases removed from V and 5 bases from J, the gap between germline ends came to 13 bases. This CDR3 comprises 13 residues. Germline V gives CDR1 DFQATT, CDR2 SNEGSKA (reference sequence). DNA of the CDR3: TGCAGTGCTATTACTGGGGGGCAAGATACGCAGTATTTT. This gives the protein CSAITGGQDTQYF.

This clonotype was observed many times. As DNA, the CDR3 is TGCAGCGGCCAGGGGTATGGGTTTGGCTACACCTTC. It encodes CSGQGYGFGYTF. The chain joins TRBV29-1 to TRBJ1-2, with D perhaps matching TRBD1 (6 bases). The CDR3 has 12 amino acids. V lost 7 bases, J lost 7 bases, and 16 bases lay in between. Per germline, CDR1 SQVTM and CDR2 ANQGSEA.

This clonotype has just a few counts. V is TRBV6-2 or TRBV6-3 and J is TRBJ2-7; D might be TRBD2 (5 bases). Looked up from germline, CDR1 is MNHEY and CDR2 is SVGEGT. The CDR3 has 15 amino acids. Trimming took off 6 bases at V and 7 bases at J, with 22 bases between the two ends. This chain's CDR3 is CASSPYGVIYNEQYF. DNA for the CDR3: TGTGCCAGCAGCCCTTACGGGGTGATCTACAATGAGCAGTACTTC.

This clonotype was counted a single time. The junction differs from germline at one of its ends, possibly a read error. CDR3 in amino acids: CACSSGQDSTYNEQFF. CDR3 coding DNA: TGTGCCTGCAGCTCCGGTCAGGACAGTACCTACAATGAGCAGTTCTTC. The chain couples TRBV13 to TRBJ2-1; tentatively, D is TRBD1 (6 bases). Germline CDR1 and CDR2: PRHDT and FYEKMQ (reference sequence). This CDR3 contains 16 residues.